The T cell receptor (beta chain) described here comes from a study of T cell responses to AZD1222 COVID-19 vaccine. General study results and limits: Close to half of all spike-specific TCRs reportedly target regions of the variants that are unmutated. Donors were mostly white British, more females; clonal diversity possibly underestimated.

TCRdb's copy holds only in-frame clones and misses some; the assay was immunoSEQ multiplex PCR. The sample carries under 100,000 clones, approximately 85% recorded once. Trimming took 5 bases from V and 3 from J; bases not matched to a gene: 8. The CDR3 has 15 residues. The germline gives CDR1 SGHVS, CDR2 FQNEAQ. Of note for this clone: Its antigen is still unknown.

The starting material was peripheral blood, obtained 28 days after the second AZD1222 dose. The receptor was isolated from an adult who received the AZD1222 COVID-19 vaccine. The chain joins TRBV7-8 to TRBJ1-2; 8 bases are a match to TRBD1. The CDR3 sequence is CASSPLGQAHYGYTF. The CDR3 DNA is TGTGCCAGCAGCCCCTTGGGACAGGCCCACTATGGCTACACCTTC. Together with reference TRBV7-8 and TRBJ1-2, the CDR3 gives the full variable domain: GAGVSQSPRYKVAKRGQDVALRCDPISGHVSLFWYQQALGQGPEFLTYFQNEAQLDKSGLPSDRFFAERPEGSVSTLKIQRTQQEDSAVYLCASSPLGQAHYGYTFGSGTRLTVV.